This T cell receptor beta chain derives from a study of blood T cell repertoires in COVID-19. Study details: Acute-phase and convalescent COVID-19 samples originated in the United States, Italy and Spain. The analysed material was cDNA or gDNA that came from T cells, B-cell-depleted T cells, or PBMCs.

V shed 3 bases, J shed 1 base, and the junction held 7 bases outside the gene matches. Germline CDR1 and CDR2: KGHDR and SFDVKD. CDR3 length: 17 residues. Seattle researchers signed up patients amid active infection and tracked them longitudinally. Per the study methods: Reference gene primer amplification gave nucleated cell count estimates. Using immunoSEQ multiplex PCR, the repertoire was profiled, and TCRdb retains in-frame clones only, with some absent. That table gives V, J and clone size, and the DNA gave D and trimming. The sample shows more than 350,000 clones, approximately 87% of them seen only once.

The chain has TRBV24-1 and TRBJ2-2; TRBD2 aligns across 7 bases. Sequencing was done on a sample of peripheral blood. This receptor was taken from a woman aged 25 to 45 with COVID-19, enrolled during active disease. CDR3: CATSDLKGRGNTGELFF. The CDR3 DNA sequence: TGTGCCACCAGTGATCTCAAGGGGAGGGGGAACACCGGGGAGCTGTTTTTT.